The 9 T cell receptor beta chains below come from one sample, sequenced in a study of T cells in Graves' hyperthyroidism and ophthalmopathy. TCR beta CDR3 sequences were amplified from RNA transcripts. RT-PCR in the first round (using the HTBI primer set) targeted the TCR CDR3. TCRdb passed the multiplex PCR reads through MiXCR, listing each CDR3 protein once. The repertoire holds about 540,000 distinct CDR3 sequences, with roughly 46% as singletons. Specimen: peripheral blood or thyroid tissue (not recorded which). Receptors were obtained from a woman between 18 and 29 years old with Graves' hyperthyroidism.

A word on this clonotype: This may come from a read error, since a much larger clone is one base off. No conserved phenylalanine or tryptophan ends this CDR3, so it is likely a read error. In nucleotides, the CDR3 is TGTGCCAGCAGTCTCGCTGTGGGGTTGTCGCAGTACCTC. Translated: CASSLAVGLSQYL. The rearrangement links TRBV2 to TRBJ2-7; D is unclear. Germline values: CDR1 SNHLY, CDR2 FYNNEI. This CDR3 is 13 amino acids long. Trimming removed 5 bases from V and 9 bases from J, with 17 bases in between.

Concerning this clonotype: A read error may be the cause here, since a much bigger clone is one base away. The chain combines TRBV24-1 with TRBJ1-2; weak D call: TRBD1 (5 bases). The CDR3 has 14 amino acids. Germline V gene sequence: CDR1 KGHDR, CDR2 SFDVKD. CDR3 nucleotides: TGTGTCACCAGTGACCCCTCGGGACTCTATGGCTACACCTTC. Translated, it gives CVTSDPSGLYGYTF.

V is TRBV29-1 and J is TRBJ2-7; possibly TRBD1 for D (5 bases). Germline loops: CDR1 SQVTM, CDR2 ANQGSEA. The germline V and J ends were trimmed by 0 bases and 2 bases, with 11 bases remaining between them. The CDR3 totals 14 residues. CDR3 residues: CSVEERQGTYEQYF. The CDR3 coding sequence is TGCAGCGTTGAAGAGCGGCAGGGTACCTACGAGCAGTACTTC.

This chain connects TRBV7-3 to TRBJ2-7; 9 nucleotides align to TRBD2. Trimming took 0 bases from V and 7 from J; bases not matched to a gene: 4. The CDR3 contains 14 residues. Germline assignment: CDR1 SGHTA and CDR2 FQGTGA. CDR3 sequence (DNA): TGTGCCAGCAGCTTAACAGCGGGGGGCCAAGAGCAGTACTTC. Its translation: CASSLTAGGQEQYF.

The table lists this clonotype with many counts. This sequence joins TRBV7-3 and TRBJ2-5; D may match TRBD1 or TRBD2 (6 bases each). Trimming pared 3 bases from V and 4 bases from J, leaving 15 bases between. CDR1 is SGHTA, CDR2 FQGTGA, per germline. CDR3 length: 15 amino acids. The CDR3, as DNA: TGTGCCAGCAGCTTCCTAGGGGGGAGGTCAGAGACCCAGTACTTC. As protein: CASSFLGGRSETQYF.

This clonotype was counted a single time. With a much larger clone just one base away, this may be a read error. The chain joins TRBV6-5 to TRBJ2-7; TRBD1 might be the D (5 bases). The CDR3 is 12 amino acids. Germline-derived CDR1 and CDR2 are MNHEY and SVGAGI. CDR3 DNA sequence: TGTGCCATCAGTTACCTAGACAGCGAGCAGTACTTC. This gives the protein CAISYLDSEQYF.

This clonotype was counted a few times. CDR3 sequence reads: CASSYDATEAFF. Written as DNA, the CDR3 is TGTGCCAGCAGTTACGATGCCACTGAAGCTTTCTTT. The genes are TRBV6-5 and TRBJ1-1; D gene ambiguous. V was shortened by 2 bases and J by 4 bases, with 5 bases between the two germline ends. The V gene's germline CDR1 is MNHEY and CDR2 SVGAGI. The CDR3 covers 12 residues.

This clonotype occurred a few times. V and J are TRBV9 and TRBJ1-2, with D maybe TRBD1 (5 bases). Looked up from germline, CDR1 is SGDLS and CDR2 is YYNGEE. The ends were cut back, 0 bases at V and 3 bases at J, with 6 bases in the middle. CDR3 size: 13 residues. CDR3 region: CASSVGGDYGYTF. The CDR3, as DNA: TGTGCCAGCAGCGTAGGAGGGGACTATGGCTACACCTTC.

This clonotype has a single count. The junction does not match germline at one end; this may be a read error. The chain carries TRBV13 and TRBJ1-6; D is unclear. Per germline, CDR1 PRHDT and CDR2 FYEKMQ (reference sequence). The CDR3 runs 14 residues. The CDR3 sequence: CASSLGQSNSPPHF. CDR3 DNA sequence: TGTGCCAGCAGCTTAGGACAGAGTAATTCACCCCCCCACTTT.